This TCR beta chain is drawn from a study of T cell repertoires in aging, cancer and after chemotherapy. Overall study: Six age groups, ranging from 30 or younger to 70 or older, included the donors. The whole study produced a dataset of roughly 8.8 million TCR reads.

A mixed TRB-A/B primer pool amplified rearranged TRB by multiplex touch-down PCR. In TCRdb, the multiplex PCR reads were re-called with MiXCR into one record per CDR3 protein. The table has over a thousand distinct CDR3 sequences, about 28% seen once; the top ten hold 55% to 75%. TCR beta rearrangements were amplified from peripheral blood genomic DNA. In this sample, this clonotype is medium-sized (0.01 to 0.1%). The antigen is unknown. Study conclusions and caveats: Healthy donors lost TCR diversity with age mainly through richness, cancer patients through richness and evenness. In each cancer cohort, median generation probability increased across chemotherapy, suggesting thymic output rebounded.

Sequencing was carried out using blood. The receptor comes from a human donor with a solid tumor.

CDR3 loop: CSAREGDYEQYF. In DNA, the CDR3 is TGCAGTGCTAGAGAAGGAGACTACGAGCAGTACTTC. V and J are TRBV20-1 and TRBJ2-7; D is unresolved. Trimming took 0 bases from V and 3 from J, leaving 6 bases between them. Germline values: CDR1 DFQATT, CDR2 SNEGSKA (reference sequence). The CDR3 extends over 12 amino acids.